Listed here are 9 T cell receptor beta chains from one sample, sequenced in a study of cytomegalovirus exposure and HLA in healthy donors. Only in-frame clones appear in the TCRdb table, and some are missing; sequencing was by immunoSEQ multiplex PCR. The data contain 45,000 to 65,000 clones, around 90% of them singletons. Sequencing was done on a sample of PBMCs. These receptors all stem from a man between 18 and 35 years old in good health and CMV-seronegative.

The chain combines TRBV7-8 with TRBJ2-7; 12 bases are a match to TRBD2. The CDR3 has 15 residues. The J segment lost 3 bases and the V segment lost 5 bases, leaving 5 bases of the junction unmatched. Per the germline V gene, CDR1 is SGHVS and CDR2 is FQNEAQ. The chain's CDR3 is CASSLGLAGFYEQYF. CDR3 bases: TGTGCCAGCAGCCTTGGACTAGCGGGGTTCTACGAGCAGTACTTC.

This sequence joins TRBV19 and TRBJ1-5; D is ambiguous. V was trimmed by 4 bases and J by 2 bases, leaving 12 bases between them. The germline V gene encodes CDR1 LNHDA and CDR2 SQIVND (reference sequence). This CDR3 spans 15 amino acids. CDR3 residues: CASSTQARGNQPQHF. The DNA of the CDR3 is TGTGCCAGTAGTACCCAAGCACGGGGCAATCAGCCCCAGCATTTT.

This chain links TRBV5-1 with TRBJ1-1, with D tentatively TRBD1 (6 bases). Germline loops: CDR1 SGHRS, CDR2 YFSETQ. The CDR3 extends over 15 amino acids. V lost 2 bases and J 7 bases, leaving 18 bases between the germline ends. The CDR3 protein is CASSFNRAQNREAFF. The CDR3, as DNA: TGCGCCAGCAGCTTCAACAGGGCCCAGAACCGTGAAGCTTTCTTT.

J is TRBJ2-1 and V is TRBV5-4; TRBD2 matches 7 bases. The germline V gene has CDR1 SGHNT and CDR2 YYREEE (reference sequence). The CDR3 contains 16 residues. V lost 4 bases and J lost 5; bases outside the gene matches: 12. The CDR3 bases are TGTGCCAGCAGCGGCGACCCGGGACTACTAAACAATGAGCAGTTCTTC. This encodes CASSGDPGLLNNEQFF.

The rearrangement joins TRBV30 to TRBJ2-1, with D maybe TRBD2 (6 bases). The V end lost 3 bases, the J end lost 0 bases, and 12 bases lay between the germline ends. Germline values: CDR1 GTSNPN, CDR2 SVGIG (reference sequence). The CDR3 runs 15 residues. CDR3 protein: CAWRHPGSSYNEQFF. The CDR3 DNA follows: TGTGCCTGGAGACACCCCGGGAGCTCCTACAATGAGCAGTTCTTC.

The chain employs TRBV6-5 and TRBJ1-1, with D unclear. The V gene's germline CDR1 is MNHEY and CDR2 SVGAGI. The V gene lost 5 bases and the J gene lost 7 bases, with 8 bases spanning the gap. CDR3 length: 11 residues. The chain's CDR3 is CASSPGSEAFF. The CDR3 nucleotides are TGTGCCAGCAGTCCGGGGAGTGAAGCTTTCTTT.

The J gene is TRBJ2-2, the V gene TRBV5-1; TRBD2 matches at 9 bases. The trim removed 0 bases at V and 0 bases at J, leaving 6 bases unmatched. The CDR3 is made up of 18 amino acids. From germline, CDR1 is SGHRS and CDR2 YFSETQ. The CDR3 DNA is TGCGCCAGCAGCTTGGTACTAGCGGGCCACGCGAACACCGGGGAGCTGTTTTTT. It codes for CASSLVLAGHANTGELFF.

This sequence joins TRBV19 and TRBJ2-1, with 8 bases lining up with TRBD1. The CDR3 totals 16 residues. The germline V gene has CDR1 LNHDA and CDR2 SQIVND (reference sequence). V lost 5 bases to trimming and J lost 3 bases; unmatched junction nucleotides: 9. The CDR3 DNA follows: TGTGCCAGTAGTTCACTACGGACAGGGCGCTACAATGAGCAGTTCTTC. Translation: CASSSLRTGRYNEQFF.

This clone appeared once. The chain combines TRBV18 with TRBJ1-2; 8 bases line up with TRBD1. CDR1 and CDR2 (germline): KGHSH, LQKENI. This CDR3 spans 14 amino acids. V shed 6 bases, J shed 7 bases, and the junction held 10 bases outside the gene matches. Written as DNA, the CDR3 is TGTGCCAGCTCTCCAGGACAGGGCGTGGGTGGCTACACCTTC. Amino acids: CASSPGQGVGGYTF.